The T cell receptor (beta chain) under discussion was sequenced for a study of blood T cells in healthy people across ages (dated by TCRdb to the mid-2010s). Turning to the overall study: In model experiments, template switching captured about one uniquely barcoded TCR beta cDNA molecule for every two T cells. Age-related changes in TCR beta repertoire diversity were measured in the study by deep sequencing normalized with unique cDNA molecular identifiers. Four age groups were formed from the donors: young (average about 16 years), middle-aged (just under 40), aged (more than 55) and long-lived (more than 75). Two additional independent replicas of 1 million unique cDNA reads from the same blood draw were analyzed for two donors (one aged 18 to 29 and one aged 80 or older).

About this clonotype itself: Its binding antigen is unknown. Within one base of it there is no much larger clone, and no base qualities were kept.

Broad study findings and their caveats: The percentage of naive T cells measured by flow cytometry correlated strongly with observed TCR beta diversity. Bulk unsorted PBMC profiling prevented conclusive comparison of naive and antigen-experienced compartments. The CMV infection status of donors was not known, potentially confounding age-related changes in expanded clonotypes. Compared with the aged group, the long-lived group had more naive CD4+ T cells, fewer expanded clones and increased TCR diversity, a pattern suggesting age selection. As age increased, observed TCR beta diversity per million T cells dropped in a roughly linear way, and a significant reduction was already evident by age 40. Estimates of total diversity based on one million sequenced T cells were regarded as lower bounds and as underestimates.

Systemically healthy Caucasian individuals from Russia, 39 in total and aged about 6 to 100 years, were included as donors. Each donor gave roughly 11 milliliters of peripheral blood, drawn into EDTA-treated Vacutainer tubes. Ficoll-Paque density-gradient centrifugation was used to isolate PBMCs, with at least 7 million obtained per sample. Total RNA, at least 5.5 micrograms per sample, was extracted from PBMCs with Trizol reagent. For every donor, an aliquot of PBMCs went through flow cytometry to measure the percentages of naive CD45RAhigh/CD27high T cells. Preparation of the library involved 5' RACE. The listed sequencing device is Illumina HiSeq 2500. A second PCR of roughly 7 to 12 cycles was performed with a sample-barcoded 5' primer and a J-beta primer mix. A template-switch 5' adaptor carrying 12 random nucleotides introduced a unique molecular identifier onto each TCR beta cDNA molecule. At least 3 million CDR3-containing paired-end reads were obtained from each sample. All of the RNA was converted into first-strand cDNA using the Mint cDNA synthesis kit, with a TRBC-specific oligonucleotide serving as the primer. Following uracil-DNA glycosylase treatment, a first 18-cycle PCR with universal primers M1SS and BC2_uni_R was performed on all cDNA. The authors' analysis ran thus. Normalization of each sample was performed by random selection of 1 million high-quality reads, each carrying a distinct molecular identifier. Instead of being binned into consensus sequences, reads with shared molecular identifiers were discarded. CDR3 identification, clonotype clustering and error correction used MiTCR with a Q25 quality threshold and the strictest error-elimination algorithm. A nonparametric unseen species model with Euler transformation was used to estimate lower-bound total TCR beta diversity. TCRdb reanalyzed the raw reads on its own, using fastp at Q25 for trimming and MiXCR for clone calling, and kept in-frame beta chains. Merged by CDR3 protein, the rows form single entries marked with the most common genes and DNA. It is TCRdb's table, rather than the study itself, that gives the V and J calls and clone size. The sample includes 800,000 or so distinct CDR3 sequences, with 25% observed a single time. The ten largest clones add up to 3% to 4% of the sample.

From the cysteine up to the phenylalanine, the CDR3 has a length of 15 residues. Of the read, only the CDR3 DNA is kept; its 45 bases are in frame from base 1. V is cut by 2 bases and J by 2 bases, and the space between the germline ends is 13 bases. CDR1 and CDR2, looked up from the germline V gene, are LGHNA and YSLEER. These data also featured in a second study, about T cells of mothers and their children. As described in the second report: The donors were nine systemically healthy Caucasian individuals, made up of three mothers and their six children. cDNA synthesis consumed the entire amount of extracted RNA, loaded at approximately 1.6 ug RNA in each 15 ul reaction. In the second PCR, sample barcodes and 2-4 random nucleotides were introduced via the M1S primer. Over 9.5 million TCR beta CDR3 reads were obtained for each mother, and millions of reads were obtained for each child. In both related and unrelated pairs, thymic selection shapes the output of TCR recombination in a similar way, with inherited differences having only a minor effect. Normalized repertoire overlap was always slightly but never significantly higher in related than unrelated mother-child pairs. With a sensitivity of about 100 clones per million clonotypes, no persistent microchimeric T cell clones were detected. Deep NGS was used in the study to compare the TCR beta repertoires of mothers and children and to look for features that separate related mother-child pairs from unrelated individuals. The mean age was about 38 +/- 4 years for the mothers and approximately 11 +/- 4 years for the children. Libraries were sequenced on Illumina HiSeq 2000 with 100+100 nt paired-end reads after adapter ligation with NEBNext reagents. Mother and child libraries were prepared a month apart and sequenced in separate runs to prevent cross-contamination. For each donor, between about 450,000 and 2,300,000 distinct TCR beta clonotypes were identified. Naive TCR beta clonotypes were estimated from low-frequency clonotypes matched to each donor's FACS-determined naive share, without sorting.

The V gene is TRBV4-3 and the J gene is TRBJ2-7; a confident D gene designation cannot be given. The sequence derives from a boy between 10 and 17 years old in good health. The sample comprised blood. The nucleotide sequence is TGCGCCAGCAGCCAAAGTCAGGACGGACCCTACGAGCAGTACTTC. This encodes CASSQSQDGPYEQYF.